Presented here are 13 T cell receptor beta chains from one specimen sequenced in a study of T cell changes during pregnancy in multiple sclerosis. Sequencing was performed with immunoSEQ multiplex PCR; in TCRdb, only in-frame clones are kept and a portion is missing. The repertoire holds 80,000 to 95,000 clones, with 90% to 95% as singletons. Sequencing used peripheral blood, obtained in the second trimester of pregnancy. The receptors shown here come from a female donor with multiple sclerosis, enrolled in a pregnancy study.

The CDR3 sequence: CASSLGTSGRETQYF. In nucleotides, the CDR3 is TGCGCCAGCAGCCTTGGGACTAGCGGGAGAGAGACCCAGTACTTC. This chain uses TRBV5-1 with TRBJ2-5; 14 bases are shared with TRBD2. Germline CDR1 is SGHRS and CDR2 is YFSETQ. The CDR3 length is 15 residues. V lost 4 bases to trimming and J lost 4 bases; unmatched junction nucleotides: 3.

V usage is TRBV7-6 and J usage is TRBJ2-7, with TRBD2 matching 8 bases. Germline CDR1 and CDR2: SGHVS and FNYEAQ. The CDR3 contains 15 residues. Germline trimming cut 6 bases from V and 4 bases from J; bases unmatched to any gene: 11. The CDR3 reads CASSPSSGSGYEQYF. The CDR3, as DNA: TGTGCCAGCAGTCCGAGCAGCGGGAGCGGTTACGAGCAGTACTTC.

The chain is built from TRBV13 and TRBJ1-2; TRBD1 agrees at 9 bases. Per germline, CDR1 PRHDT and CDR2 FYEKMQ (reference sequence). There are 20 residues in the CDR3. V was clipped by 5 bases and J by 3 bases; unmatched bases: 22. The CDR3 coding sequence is TGTGCCAGCAGCCGAGAGAAATGGGGACAGGGAGGGTTATCGGACTATGGCTACACCTTC. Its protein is CASSREKWGQGGLSDYGYTF.

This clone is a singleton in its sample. The CDR3 DNA is TGTGCCAGCAGTGAGCGGGGACAGGGGGCAACTGAAGCTTTCTTT. Translation: CASSERGQGATEAFF. The chain is built from TRBV6-1 and TRBJ1-1; the match to TRBD1 covers 12 bases. V lost 3 bases to trimming and J lost 5 bases; unmatched junction nucleotides: 4. Looked up from germline, CDR1 is MNHNS and CDR2 is SASEGT. This CDR3 comprises 15 residues.

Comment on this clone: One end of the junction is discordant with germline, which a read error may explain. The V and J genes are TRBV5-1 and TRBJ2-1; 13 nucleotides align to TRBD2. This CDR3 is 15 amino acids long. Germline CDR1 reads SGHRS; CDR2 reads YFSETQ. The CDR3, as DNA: TGCGCCAGCAGTACACTCTCCGGACTAGCGGGAGAGGGGGTCTTC. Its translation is CASSTLSGLAGEGVF.

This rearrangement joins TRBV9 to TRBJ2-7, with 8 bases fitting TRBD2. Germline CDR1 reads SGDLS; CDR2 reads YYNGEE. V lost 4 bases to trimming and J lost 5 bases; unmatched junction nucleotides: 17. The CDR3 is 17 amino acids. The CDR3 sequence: CASSPSPHSGSIDEQYF. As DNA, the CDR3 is TGTGCCAGCAGCCCTAGCCCCCACAGCGGGAGTATCGACGAGCAGTACTTC.

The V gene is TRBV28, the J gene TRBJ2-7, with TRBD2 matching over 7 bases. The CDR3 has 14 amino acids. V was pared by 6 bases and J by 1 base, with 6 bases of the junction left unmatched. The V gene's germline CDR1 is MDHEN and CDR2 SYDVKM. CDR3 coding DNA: TGTGCCAGCAGATTGGGGGGGGGATCCTACGAGCAGTACTTC. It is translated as CASRLGGGSYEQYF.

The DNA of the CDR3 is TGTGCCAGTAGTGCGCCTTTGGGGAGAGGGCTTTTGCGGTCAGCTTTCTTT. Translated, it gives CASSAPLGRGLLRSAFF. The rearrangement links TRBV19 to TRBJ1-1; unclear D gene. The V gene lost 5 bases and the J gene lost 10 bases, with 29 bases spanning the gap. The CDR3 is 17 amino acids. Per the germline V gene, CDR1 is LNHDA and CDR2 is SQIVND (reference sequence).

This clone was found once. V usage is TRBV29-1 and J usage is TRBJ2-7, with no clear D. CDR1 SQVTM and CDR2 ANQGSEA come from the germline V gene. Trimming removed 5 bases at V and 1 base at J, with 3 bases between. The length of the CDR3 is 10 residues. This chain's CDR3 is CSVYSYEQYF. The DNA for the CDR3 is TGCAGCGTTTATTCCTACGAGCAGTACTTC.

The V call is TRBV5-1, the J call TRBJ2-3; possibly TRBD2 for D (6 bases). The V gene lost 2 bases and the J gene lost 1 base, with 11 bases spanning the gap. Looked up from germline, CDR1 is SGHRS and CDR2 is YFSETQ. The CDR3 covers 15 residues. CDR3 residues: CASSLRRDRTDTQYF. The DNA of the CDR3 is TGCGCCAGCAGCTTAAGGAGGGACCGCACAGATACGCAGTATTTT.

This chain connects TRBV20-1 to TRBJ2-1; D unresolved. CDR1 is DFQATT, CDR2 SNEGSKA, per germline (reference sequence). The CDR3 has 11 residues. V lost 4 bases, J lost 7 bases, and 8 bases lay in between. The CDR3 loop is CSATYLNEQFF. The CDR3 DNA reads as TGCAGTGCTACCTACTTGAATGAGCAGTTCTTC.

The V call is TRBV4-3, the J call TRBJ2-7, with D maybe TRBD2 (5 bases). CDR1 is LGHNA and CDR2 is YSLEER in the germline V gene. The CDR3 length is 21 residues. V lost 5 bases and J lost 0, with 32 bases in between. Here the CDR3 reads CASSLDYSSRPPTRSSYEQYF. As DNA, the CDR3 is TGCGCCAGCAGCTTAGACTACTCCTCTAGGCCCCCCACTAGGAGCTCCTACGAGCAGTACTTC.

The CDR3 reads CASGRESTDTQYF. DNA for the CDR3: TGTGCCAGCGGGAGGGAAAGCACAGATACGCAGTATTTT. This sequence joins TRBV6-4 and TRBJ2-3; 7 bases line up with TRBD2. Germline lookup yields CDR1 MRHNA and CDR2 SNTAGT. V lost 8 bases, J lost 0 bases, and 2 bases stayed unmatched. The CDR3 length is 13 residues.